This is a list of T cell receptor beta chains from one sample in a study of blood T cell repertoires in COVID-19. TCRdb's copy holds only in-frame clones and misses some; the assay was immunoSEQ multiplex PCR. In the table there are around 180,000 clones, under 85% of which are singletons. The sample consisted of PBMCs or T cells enriched from blood (not recorded which). The receptors originated from a man aged 50 to 59 who had recovered from COVID-19. CDR3s include the opening cysteine and the closing phenylalanine or tryptophan. A D gene is named only where the DNA matches it firmly. Not all rows give a size; the values are once, few, many and, for expanded clones, a class.

abundance	len	d_gene	v_gene	j_gene	CDR3nt	CDR3aa
-	15	-	TRBV29-1	TRBJ2-6	TGCAGCGCGTCCCTGGGGGCGTCTGGGGCCAACGTCCTGACTTTC	CSASLGASGANVLTF
-	16	TRBD2	TRBV5-1	TRBJ2-1	TGCGCCAGCAGCCCATCTCCCAGCGGGGTGTACAATGAGCAGTTCTTC	CASSPSPSGVYNEQFF
-	12	-	TRBV7-2	TRBJ2-7	TGTGCCAGCAGCTTATCGGCCTACGAGCAGTACTTC	CASSLSAYEQYF
-	15	TRBD1	TRBV19	TRBJ1-4	TGTGCCAGTAGGGTAACCGGGACAGTTAATGAAAAACTGTTTTTT	CASRVTGTVNEKLFF
-	17	TRBD1	TRBV19	TRBJ1-3	TGTGCCAGTAGTATCCCCGCGACAGGGAAACCCGGAAACACCATATATTTT	CASSIPATGKPGNTIYF
once	16	-	TRBV6-1	TRBJ1-5	TGTGCCAGCAGTGACAGGGGTTCTTATAGCAATCAGCCCCAGCATTTT	CASSDRGSYSNQPQHF
-	16	-	TRBV19	TRBJ1-2	TGTGCCAGTAGTATCCTCCTCGGGGGTGGAAGCTATGGCTACACCTTC	CASSILLGGGSYGYTF
-	15	-	TRBV4-1	TRBJ2-3	TGCGCCAGCAGCCAAGATGGTGACTGGATTGATACGCAGTATTTT	CASSQDGDWIDTQYF
-	14	-	TRBV5-4	TRBJ1-2	TGTGCCAGCAGCTTTACAGGGACGGCCTATGGCTACACCTTC	CASSFTGTAYGYTF
-	13	-	TRBV10-2	TRBJ2-5	TGCGCCAGCAGTGGTAAACAGCAAGAGACCCAGTACTTC	CASSGKQQETQYF
-	14	TRBD1	TRBV6-2/TRBV6-3	TRBJ1-1	TGTGCCAGCAGTAGAGACAGGGTCGGGACTGAAGCTTTCTTT	CASSRDRVGTEAFF
-	12	-	TRBV11-2	TRBJ2-3	TGTGCCAGCAGCTTACGGGCAGATACGCAGTATTTT	CASSLRADTQYF
-	14	TRBD1	TRBV5-6	TRBJ2-7	TGTGCCAGCAGCTTGACACAGGGGGCGGGCGAGCAGTACTTC	CASSLTQGAGEQYF
few	15	TRBD2	TRBV24-1	TRBJ2-1	TGTGCCACCAGTGATTTAGGCGGGGGCTACAATGAGCAGTTCTTC	CATSDLGGGYNEQFF
-	15	-	TRBV9	TRBJ1-4	TGTGCCAGCAGCGGACAGATAGGAACTAATGAAAAACTGTTTTTT	CASSGQIGTNEKLFF
-	14	-	TRBV29-1	TRBJ2-2	TGCAGCGTTGGAGCCCCGACAGACACCGGGGAGCTGTTTTTT	CSVGAPTDTGELFF
-	15	TRBD1	TRBV7-6	TRBJ2-7	TGTGCCAGCTCTCCGAGGGACAGGGGCCGCTACGAGCAGTACTTC	CASSPRDRGRYEQYF
-	14	-	TRBV5-1	TRBJ1-4	TGCGCCAGCAATTTCGGGGGAACTAATGAAAAACTGTTTTTT	CASNFGGTNEKLFF
once	15	-	TRBV11-2	TRBJ1-2	TGTGCCAGCAGCTCCGACAGCACTCTACTCTTGGGCTACACCTTC	CASSSDSTLLLGYTF
-	15	TRBD1	TRBV5-1	TRBJ1-4	TGCGCCAGCAGCTTGGCCGGGACAGGGAGTGAAAAACTGTTTTTT	CASSLAGTGSEKLFF
-	15	-	TRBV28	TRBJ1-5	TGTGCCAGCAGTTTATGGGCAGGGGTCAATCAGCCCCAGCATTTT	CASSLWAGVNQPQHF
-	11	-	TRBV28	TRBJ1-2	TGTGCCAGCAGGTTGTCAGGTGGCTACACCTTC	CASRLSGGYTF
-	13	-	TRBV2	TRBJ1-2	TGTGCCAGCATCTCGGACAGCAACTATGGCTACACCTTC	CASISDSNYGYTF
-	20	-	TRBV5-3	TRBJ2-5	TGTGCCAGAAGCCCCCCGGGACTCAATTATGGACCCAACCTTCAAGAGACCCAGTACTTC	CARSPPGLNYGPNLQETQYF
few	14	TRBD2	TRBV2	TRBJ2-7	TGTGCCAGCAATCGCGGGGGACCCTCCTACGAGCAGTACTTC	CASNRGGPSYEQYF